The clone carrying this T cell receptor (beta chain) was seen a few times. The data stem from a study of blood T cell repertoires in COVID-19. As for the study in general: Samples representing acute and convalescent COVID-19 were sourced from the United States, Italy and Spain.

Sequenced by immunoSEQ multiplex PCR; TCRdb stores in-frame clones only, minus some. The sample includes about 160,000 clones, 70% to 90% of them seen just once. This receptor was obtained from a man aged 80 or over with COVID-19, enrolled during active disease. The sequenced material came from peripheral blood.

In DNA, the CDR3 is TGTGCCAGCAGCTCTCAGGGGGCTTATGGAAACACCATATATTTT. Translating it yields CASSSQGAYGNTIYF. The chain combines TRBV7-8 with TRBJ1-3, with 8 bases lining up with TRBD1. J gave up 3 bases and V 4 bases, and 5 bases lay outside the gene matches. Germline loops: CDR1 SGHVS, CDR2 FQNEAQ. The CDR3 is 15 amino acids.